The clone carrying this T cell receptor beta chain was detected only a few times. The antigen is unknown. The sample originates from a study of response to subunit inactivated influenza vaccine. Points from the study as a whole: Authors suggested few new T cells are recruited by each seasonal influenza vaccination.

TCRdb re-derived calls from the RT-PCR reads in MiXCR, one entry per CDR3 protein. Of hundreds of thousands of distinct CDR3 sequences in the sample, around 8% were seen once. The germline gives CDR1 DFQATT, CDR2 SNEGSKA (reference sequence). V shed 3 bases, J shed 1 base, and the junction held 12 bases outside the gene matches. This CDR3 spans 17 amino acids. This TCR derives from a man in his fifties or sixties who received an inactivated influenza vaccine. This material consisted of PBMCs from blood, taken around 25 months after vaccination. The chain carries TRBV20-1 and TRBJ2-1; the match to TRBD2 covers 7 bases. This CDR3 reads CSARDREVFGSYNEQFF. The CDR3 DNA reads as TGCAGTGCTAGGGACCGGGAGGTGTTCGGTTCCTACAATGAGCAGTTCTTC.